These 27 T cell receptor beta chains were all obtained from the same sample, sequenced in a study of CD8 T cells in Susac syndrome. Random hexamers were used to reverse transcribe 0.5 to 1 ug of RNA. TCRdb fed the immunoSEQ multiplex PCR reads into MiXCR, producing one record per CDR3 protein. The repertoire holds more than 200,000 distinct CDR3 sequences, around 93% seen once, with approximately 0.07% in the top ten. Sequencing was done on a sample of CD4+ T cells from PBMCs. These receptors were taken from a human donor with multiple sclerosis.

DNA of the CDR3: TGCAGTGCTAGAGACAACAAGGTTGGAGTCTCTGGAAACACCATATATTTT. Amino acids: CSARDNKVGVSGNTIYF. The gene calls are TRBV20-1 and TRBJ1-3, with D hard to call. The CDR3 has 17 residues. Germline CDR1 and CDR2: DFQATT and SNEGSKA (reference sequence). V gave up 0 bases and J gave up 0 bases, with 15 bases separating them.

This clonotype was counted a few times. This chain joins TRBV7-2 and TRBJ1-2, with D unresolved. Germline CDR1 reads SGHTA; CDR2 reads FQGNSA. V lost 2 bases and J lost 8, with 12 bases in between. The length of the CDR3 is 13 residues. This CDR3 is CASSLSAGWGYTF. In DNA form, the CDR3 reads TGTGCCAGCAGCTTATCGGCAGGCTGGGGCTACACCTTC.

V is TRBV23-1 and J is TRBJ1-5; TRBD1 agrees at 9 bases. TRBV23-1 is recorded as an ORF, its role being uncertain. This CDR3 has 20 amino acids. V was pared by 3 bases and J by 0 bases, with 15 bases of the junction left unmatched. As DNA, the CDR3 is TGCGCCAGCAGTCACCTCCCCTTGACAGGGGGGTTCCGTAGCAATCAGCCCCAGCATTTT. Amino acids: CASSHLPLTGGFRSNQPQHF.

V gene TRBV7-9 combines with J gene TRBJ1-4; 7 nucleotides align to TRBD1. Germline assignment: CDR1 SEHNR and CDR2 FQNEAQ (reference sequence). CDR3 size: 16 residues. The junction had 10 bases not matched to a gene; V was cut back by 4 bases and J by 5 bases. The CDR3: CASSSFRDSSNEKLFF. The CDR3 DNA follows: TGTGCCAGCAGCTCGTTCCGGGACAGCTCAAATGAAAAACTGTTTTTT.

The rearrangement joins TRBV6-6 to TRBJ2-6, with D possibly TRBD2 on 5 matching bases. This CDR3 region has 15 residues. V was shortened by 5 bases and J by 0 bases, with 8 bases between the two germline ends. Germline CDR1 is MNHNY and CDR2 is SVGAGI (reference sequence). CDR3 protein: CASSGRGSGANVLTF. CDR3 DNA sequence: TGTGCCAGCAGTGGCCGGGGCTCTGGGGCCAACGTCCTGACTTTC.

The chain has TRBV7-2 and TRBJ2-1, with D unclear. Germline V gene sequence: CDR1 SGHTA, CDR2 FQGNSA. V shed 7 bases and J shed 2 bases, with 12 bases lying between them. The CDR3 is made up of 14 amino acids. CDR3: CASNLHGTYNEQFF. The CDR3 bases are TGTGCCAGCAACCTTCACGGAACCTACAATGAGCAGTTCTTC.

The chain is built from TRBV7-2 and TRBJ1-5; D may be TRBD1 (5 bases). Trimming took 1 base from V and 5 from J, leaving 15 bases between them. Germline CDR1 and CDR2: SGHTA and FQGNSA. The CDR3 runs to 16 residues. CDR3 sequence reads: CASSLGSAWGDQPQHF. CDR3 nucleotide sequence: TGTGCCAGCAGCTTAGGGTCGGCCTGGGGGGATCAGCCCCAGCATTTT.

A few counts support this clonotype. The rearrangement uses TRBV19 and TRBJ2-3; no clear D gene. The length of the CDR3 is 13 residues. The germline CDR1 and CDR2 sequences are LNHDA and SQIVND (reference sequence). V lost 1 base, J lost 1 base, and 3 bases lay in between. The CDR3 is CASSIGGTDTQYF. The CDR3 DNA sequence: TGTGCCAGTAGTATAGGGGGCACAGATACGCAGTATTTT.

The rearrangement joins TRBV7-9 to TRBJ2-4, with D possibly matching TRBD1 (5 bases). Looked up from germline, CDR1 is SEHNR and CDR2 is FQNEAQ (reference sequence). V was shortened by 8 bases and J by 1 base, with 12 bases between the two germline ends. The CDR3 is made up of 14 amino acids. The CDR3 is CASGHEAAKNIQYF. The CDR3 bases are TGTGCCAGCGGACATGAGGCTGCCAAAAACATTCAGTACTTC.

The chain is built from TRBV29-1 and TRBJ2-1, with 7 bases that match TRBD1. Germline assignment: CDR1 SQVTM and CDR2 ANQGSEA. There are 13 residues in the CDR3. V dropped 7 bases and J dropped 8; count of bases not matched to a gene: 11. This chain's CDR3 is CSGTGDGRDEQFF. The CDR3 bases are TGCAGCGGAACAGGGGATGGTAGGGATGAGCAGTTCTTC.

CDR3 in amino acids: CASGLAGGSLAQTQYF. The CDR3 DNA is TGTGCCAGTGGACTAGCGGGGGGATCTTTGGCTCAGACCCAGTACTTC. The chain has TRBV7-9 and TRBJ2-5; 14 nucleotides match TRBD2. The CDR3 totals 16 residues. Germline CDR1 reads SEHNR; CDR2 reads FQNEAQ (reference sequence). Losses at the gene ends were 9 bases for V and 6 bases for J; bases not matched to a gene: 12.

The V and J genes are TRBV6-1 and TRBJ2-2; D is possibly TRBD1 (6 bases). This CDR3 is built from 14 residues. CDR1 and CDR2 from the germline V gene are MNHNS and SASEGT. V shed 7 bases and J shed 5 bases, with 14 bases lying between them. In DNA, the CDR3 is TGTGCCAGCACACCTCAAGGGGGAACCGGGGAGCTGTTTTTT. Translation gives CASTPQGGTGELFF.

In this sample, this clonotype turned up once. This chain uses TRBV19 with TRBJ1-5; D is unresolved. Trimming took off 6 bases at V and 7 bases at J, with 10 bases between the two ends. The CDR3 contains 12 residues. CDR1 is LNHDA and CDR2 is SQIVND in the germline V gene (reference sequence). This chain's CDR3 is CASRSGPQPQHF. The CDR3 DNA reads as TGTGCCAGTAGGTCGGGTCCCCAGCCCCAGCATTTT.

The V gene is TRBV19, the J gene TRBJ1-5, with TRBD1 identical over 12 bases. CDR1 is LNHDA, CDR2 SQIVND, per germline (reference sequence). The junction had 7 bases not matched to a gene; V was cut back by 4 bases and J by 6 bases. The CDR3 loop spans 16 amino acids. CDR3 in amino acids: CASSKRGTGGVQPQHF. The CDR3 DNA reads as TGTGCCAGTAGTAAACGTGGGACAGGGGGCGTTCAGCCCCAGCATTTT.

This clonotype showed up just once. The chain employs TRBV19 and TRBJ1-2; weak D call: TRBD1 (6 bases). V lost 5 bases, J lost 1 base, and 14 bases lay in between. Per germline, CDR1 LNHDA and CDR2 SQIVND (reference sequence). The CDR3 contains 15 residues. The CDR3 loop is CASSVEGQSNYGYTF. In DNA, the CDR3 is TGTGCCAGTAGTGTGGAAGGACAGAGTAACTATGGCTACACCTTC.

This clonotype turned up a few times. The gene calls are TRBV7-9 and TRBJ2-3; D tentatively fits TRBD1 or TRBD2 (5 bases each). The germline V gene encodes CDR1 SEHNR and CDR2 FQNEAQ (reference sequence). The CDR3 is 15 residues long. Trimming removed 2 bases from V and 1 base from J, with 10 bases in between. The CDR3 DNA reads TGTGCCAGCAGCTTACGAGGGGATGGCACAGATACGCAGTATTTT. It codes for CASSLRGDGTDTQYF.

This clonotype was observed a single time. The CDR3 here is CASSIYTGELFF. The CDR3 DNA is TGTGCCAGTAGTATATACACCGGGGAGCTGTTTTTT. The chain uses TRBV19 and TRBJ2-2; D not resolved. CDR3 length: 12 residues. Germline loops: CDR1 LNHDA, CDR2 SQIVND (reference sequence). Trimming left V 2 bases short and J 3 bases short, with 1 base between.

The rearrangement links TRBV20-1 to TRBJ1-3; TRBD1 matches 10 bases. The CDR3 length is 17 residues. CDR1 DFQATT and CDR2 SNEGSKA come from the germline V gene (reference sequence). J lost 2 bases, V lost 2 bases, and 9 bases had no gene match. The CDR3 loop reads CSARPRQGAAAGNTIYF. The CDR3 DNA sequence: TGCAGTGCTAGACCGAGACAGGGGGCAGCGGCTGGAAACACCATATATTTT.

This chain joins TRBV20-1 and TRBJ2-2; D possibly corresponds to TRBD1 (6 bases). From germline, CDR1 is DFQATT and CDR2 SNEGSKA (reference sequence). V gave up 0 bases and J gave up 4 bases, with 9 bases separating them. The CDR3 loop spans 14 amino acids. CDR3 coding DNA: TGCAGTGCTAGAGAGGGGGCGACCACCGGGGAGCTGTTTTTT. Amino acids: CSAREGATTGELFF.

A word on this clonotype: Sequence at one end of the junction differs from germline and may be a read error. The chain employs TRBV18 and TRBJ1-3; the D gene is possibly TRBD1 (5 bases). Germline-derived CDR1 and CDR2 are KGHSH and LQKENI. CDR3 length: 17 residues. This chain's CDR3 is CASSPPGLRSSGNTIYF. CDR3 nucleotide sequence: TGTGCCAGCTCCCCACCGGGACTGAGGTCCTCTGGAAACACCATATATTTT.

The chain joins TRBV29-1 to TRBJ1-4; D unclear. Per the germline V gene, CDR1 is SQVTM and CDR2 is ANQGSEA. The CDR3 length is 15 residues. Between the trimmed V and J ends, which lost 4 bases and 2 bases, there was a span of 14 bases. CDR3 amino acids: CSVAPVGGTNEKLFF. The CDR3 DNA is TGCAGCGTTGCCCCCGTGGGTGGGACTAATGAAAAACTGTTTTTT.

CDR3 DNA: TGCAGTGCTAGGGGCGGGTTACAAGAGACCCAGTACTTC. Its protein product is CSARGGLQETQYF. This chain links TRBV20-1 with TRBJ2-5; perhaps TRBD2 as D (5 bases). V was cut by 3 bases and J by 2 bases, with 10 bases left in between. The CDR3 runs to 13 residues. The germline CDR1 and CDR2 sequences are DFQATT and SNEGSKA (reference sequence).

This clonotype has a single count. V usage is TRBV6-1 and J usage is TRBJ1-2; D not resolved. CDR3 size: 14 residues. The germline V gene encodes CDR1 MNHNS and CDR2 SASEGT. V gave up 5 bases and J gave up 8 bases, with 18 bases separating them. CDR3 DNA: TGTGCCAGCAGTACACCAACCGCAACTTACGGCTACACCTTC. This gives the protein CASSTPTATYGYTF.

The chain links TRBV3-1 to TRBJ1-5; D not certain. V was shortened by 1 base and J by 1 base, with 8 bases between the two germline ends. This CDR3 comprises 15 residues. Germline V gene lookup returns CDR1 LGHDT and CDR2 YNNKEL (reference sequence). DNA of the CDR3: TGTGCCAGCAGCCAAGGAAGCGGGAGCAATCAGCCCCAGCATTTT. It specifies CASSQGSGSNQPQHF.

The J gene is TRBJ1-5, the V gene TRBV4-1; the match to TRBD1 covers 10 bases. With 3 bases clipped from V and 9 bases from J, the junction kept 5 bases outside the gene matches. CDR1 MGHRA and CDR2 YSYEKL come from the germline V gene. The CDR3 covers 14 residues. The CDR3 loop reads CASSQGGQGSPQHF. As DNA, the CDR3 is TGCGCCAGCAGCCAGGGGGGACAGGGGTCGCCCCAGCATTTT.

This chain links TRBV5-1 with TRBJ2-3; 7 nucleotides match TRBD1. The CDR3 spans 14 residues. V shed 6 bases and J 3 bases; nucleotides not matched to a gene: 7. Germline CDR1 reads SGHRS; CDR2 reads YFSETQ. CDR3: CASTTGTDTDTQYF. CDR3 DNA: TGCGCCAGCACGACCGGGACAGATACAGATACGCAGTATTTT.

J is TRBJ2-7 and V is TRBV24-1; 7 nucleotides line up with TRBD1. Germline V gene lookup returns CDR1 KGHDR and CDR2 SFDVKD. This CDR3 region has 13 residues. With 5 bases clipped from V and 6 bases from J, the junction kept 6 bases outside the gene matches. The CDR3 region is CATSAFGTAEQYF. The CDR3 DNA sequence: TGTGCCACCAGTGCCTTTGGGACAGCCGAGCAGTACTTC.